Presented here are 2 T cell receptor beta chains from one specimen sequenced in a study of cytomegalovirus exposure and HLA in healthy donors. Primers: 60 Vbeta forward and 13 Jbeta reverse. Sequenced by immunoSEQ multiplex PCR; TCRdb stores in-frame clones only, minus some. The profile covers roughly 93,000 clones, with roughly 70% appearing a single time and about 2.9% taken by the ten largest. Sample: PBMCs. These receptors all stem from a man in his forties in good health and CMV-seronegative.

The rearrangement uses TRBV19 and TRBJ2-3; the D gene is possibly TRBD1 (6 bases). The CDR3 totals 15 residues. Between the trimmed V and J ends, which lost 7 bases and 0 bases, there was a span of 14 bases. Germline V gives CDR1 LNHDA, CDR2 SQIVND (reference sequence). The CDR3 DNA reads TGTGCCAGTACCAGGACAGCTCCTAGCACAGATACGCAGTATTTT. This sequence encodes CASTRTAPSTDTQYF. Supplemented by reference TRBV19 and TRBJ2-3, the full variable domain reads DGGITQSPKYLFRKEGQNVTLSCEQNLNHDAMYWYRQDPGQGLRLIYYSQIVNDFQKGDIAEGYSVSREKKESFPLTVTSAQKNPTAFYLCASTRTAPSTDTQYFGPGTRLTVL.

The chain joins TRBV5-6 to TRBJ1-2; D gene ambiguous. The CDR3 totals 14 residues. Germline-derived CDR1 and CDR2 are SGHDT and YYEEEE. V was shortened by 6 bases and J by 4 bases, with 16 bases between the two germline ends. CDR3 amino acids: CASTLPETLYGYTF. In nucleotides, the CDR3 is TGTGCCAGCACCCTCCCTGAGACTCTCTATGGCTACACCTTC.